These T cell receptor beta chains were read from a single sample in a study of T cell responses to AZD1222 COVID-19 vaccine. Repertoires were generated with immunoSEQ multiplex PCR, while TCRdb's copy carries only in-frame clones and drops some. The table has under 200,000 clones, 80% to 95% seen once; the top ten hold 1.6%. The sample in question was peripheral blood, obtained on day 0 of AZD1222 vaccination. The receptors derive from an adult in good health. CDR3s include the opening cysteine and the closing phenylalanine or tryptophan. The order of the fields is clone size, J gene, D gene, V gene, CDR3 protein, CDR3 DNA. The D gene is left open where the match is weak. Part of the rows lack a size; the others show once, few, many or a class for expanded clones.

.	TRBJ2-6	.	TRBV3-1/TRBV3-2	CASSPESPGGANVLTF	TGTGCCAGCAGCCCCGAGTCCCCGGGGGGGGCCAACGTCCTGACTTTC
.	TRBJ2-1	.	TRBV6-7	CASSYNLTEEQFF	TGTGCCAGCAGTTACAACTTGACCGAGGAGCAGTTCTTC
.	TRBJ2-1	.	TRBV7-6	CASSLGRLRRLDNEQFF	TGTGCCAGCAGCTTAGGCCGTCTTCGGCGGCTGGACAATGAGCAGTTCTTC
.	TRBJ2-7	.	TRBV27	CASSIAMTGYYEQYF	TGTGCCAGCAGTATCGCCATGACAGGTTACTACGAGCAGTACTTC
.	TRBJ2-2	.	TRBV30	CAWSTKRGVAGELFF	TGTGCCTGGAGTACGAAAAGGGGAGTGGCCGGGGAGCTGTTTTTT
.	TRBJ1-2	.	TRBV7-9	CASSFGTDYGYTF	TGTGCCAGCAGCTTTGGGACGGACTATGGCTACACCTTC
.	TRBJ2-7	.	TRBV9	CASSVEAGTPYEQYF	TGTGCCAGCAGCGTAGAGGCGGGGACCCCCTACGAGCAGTACTTC
.	TRBJ1-2	.	TRBV5-5	CASSLGSSVLYGYTF	TGTGCCAGCAGCTTGGGCAGCTCAGTGCTCTATGGCTACACCTTC
once	TRBJ1-5	.	TRBV6-5	CASSGQKIINQPQHF	TGTGCCAGCAGCGGACAGAAAATTATTAATCAGCCCCAGCATTTT
.	TRBJ2-7	.	TRBV7-9	CASSPRDGYEQYF	TGTGCCAGCAGCCCCCGGGACGGCTACGAGCAGTACTTC
.	TRBJ1-2	TRBD1	TRBV7-9	CASSPGQGVYGGYTF	TGTGCCAGCAGTCCGGGACAGGGGGTTTATGGCGGCTACACCTTC
once	TRBJ2-2	.	TRBV2	CASRGTPNTGELFF	TGTGCCAGCAGAGGGACGCCGAACACCGGGGAGCTGTTTTTT
.	TRBJ1-2	TRBD1	TRBV20-1	CSAWTGGGYTF	TGCAGTGCCTGGACAGGAGGAGGCTACACCTTC
.	TRBJ2-5	.	TRBV6-5	CASLKTGGETQYF	TGTGCCAGTCTTAAGACTGGCGGGGAGACCCAGTACTTC
once	TRBJ1-6	TRBD1	TRBV6-5	CASSTLTGTSPLHF	TGTGCCAGCAGTACACTGACAGGGACCTCACCCCTCCACTTT
.	TRBJ2-7	.	TRBV9	CASSVGGAGYEQYF	TGTGCCAGCAGCGTTGGGGGCGCTGGGTACGAGCAGTACTTC
.	TRBJ2-3	TRBD1	TRBV29-1	CSVVQGASDTQYF	TGCAGCGTTGTCCAGGGGGCATCAGATACGCAGTATTTT
.	TRBJ2-7	TRBD1	TRBV6-5	CASSYKGAPFSYEQYF	TGTGCCAGCAGTTACAAGGGGGCGCCCTTCTCCTACGAGCAGTACTTC
.	TRBJ2-7	.	TRBV14	CASSLTQSYPYEQYF	TGTGCCAGCAGTCTGACCCAGAGCTACCCCTACGAGCAGTACTTC
.	TRBJ2-1	TRBD2	TRBV24-1	CATSETGTSGYNEQFF	TGTGCCACCAGTGAAACCGGGACTAGCGGGTACAATGAGCAGTTCTTC
.	TRBJ1-2	TRBD1	TRBV7-9	CASSPRGPNYGYTF	TGTGCCAGCAGCCCAAGGGGGCCCAACTATGGCTACACCTTC
.	TRBJ2-7	TRBD1	TRBV18	CASSTGGRWYEQYF	TGTGCCAGCTCCACAGGGGGGAGGTGGTACGAGCAGTACTTC
once	TRBJ1-1	.	TRBV30	CAWSPGIEAFF	TGTGCCTGGAGCCCAGGGATTGAAGCTTTCTTT
.	TRBJ2-1	.	TRBV18	CASSPSLGSSYNEQFF	TGTGCCAGCTCACCAAGCCTCGGGAGCTCCTACAATGAGCAGTTCTTC
once	TRBJ2-7	TRBD1	TRBV29-1	CSVRTGSSYEQYF	TGCAGCGTTAGGACAGGGAGCTCCTACGAGCAGTACTTC
.	TRBJ2-2	TRBD2	TRBV7-6	CASSLGGSGAGELFF	TGTGCCAGCAGCTTGGGCGGGAGTGGTGCCGGGGAGCTGTTTTTT
.	TRBJ2-5	.	TRBV30	CAWSPGTGGTQYF	TGTGCCTGGAGCCCTGGGACGGGCGGGACCCAGTACTTC
.	TRBJ1-2	.	TRBV3-1/TRBV3-2	CASSQPGRTNYGYTF	TGTGCCAGCAGCCAACCGGGACGGACTAACTATGGCTACACCTTC
.	TRBJ2-1	TRBD1	TRBV27	CASNVGTGGYNEQFF	TGTGCCAGCAACGTCGGGACAGGGGGATACAATGAGCAGTTCTTC
.	TRBJ1-6	TRBD1	TRBV7-3	CASSPDRGIRNSPLHF	TGTGCCAGCAGCCCCGACAGGGGAATCCGTAATTCACCCCTCCACTTT
.	TRBJ1-1	.	TRBV3-1/TRBV3-2	CASSPWGGTEAFF	TGTGCCAGCAGCCCCTGGGGGGGCACTGAAGCTTTCTTT
.	TRBJ1-4	.	TRBV30	CAWSENREGEKLFF	TGTGCCTGGAGTGAGAACCGGGAGGGTGAAAAACTGTTTTTT
.	TRBJ2-1	TRBD1	TRBV19	CASRGTGNSYNEQFF	TGTGCCAGTAGGGGGACAGGGAATAGCTACAATGAGCAGTTCTTC
once	TRBJ2-1	.	TRBV6-1	CASSWTGDEQFF	TGTGCCAGCAGTTGGACTGGGGATGAGCAGTTCTTC
once	TRBJ1-2	.	TRBV30	CAWSTGGVAYGYTF	TGTGCCTGGAGCACCGGAGGGGTTGCCTATGGCTACACCTTC
.	TRBJ1-1	.	TRBV7-8	CASSLVQGTDTEAFF	TGTGCCAGCAGCTTAGTTCAGGGTACGGACACTGAAGCTTTCTTT
.	TRBJ1-2	TRBD1	TRBV6-5	CASSYDRGDGYTF	TGTGCCAGCAGTTATGACAGGGGAGATGGCTACACCTTC
.	TRBJ2-1	.	TRBV11-1	CASSLFGPGEQFF	TGTGCCAGCAGCCTATTCGGACCGGGGGAGCAGTTCTTC
.	TRBJ1-3	TRBD1	TRBV7-2	CASSSGTGRNLGSGNTIYF	TGTGCCAGCAGCTCCGGGACAGGGAGGAATTTGGGCTCTGGAAACACCATATATTTT
.	TRBJ1-4	.	TRBV19	CASSRGRATNEKLFF	TGTGCCAGTAGTAGGGGGCGGGCAACTAATGAAAAACTGTTTTTT
.	TRBJ2-5	.	TRBV2	CASSLRGDVPGETQYF	TGTGCCAGCAGTCTCAGGGGGGACGTACCAGGAGAGACCCAGTACTTC
.	TRBJ2-1	.	TRBV7-2	CASSLRLVGKTYNEQFF	TGTGCCAGCAGCTTACGCTTGGTAGGGAAAACCTACAATGAGCAGTTCTTC
.	TRBJ2-5	.	TRBV18	CASSPWGEDQETQYF	TGTGCCAGCTCACCATGGGGAGAGGACCAAGAGACCCAGTACTTC
.	TRBJ2-7	.	TRBV5-6	CASSLLGASYEQYF	TGTGCCAGCAGCTTACTGGGGGCATCCTACGAGCAGTACTTC
.	TRBJ2-2	.	TRBV2	CASSPWGELFF	TGTGCCAGCAGCCCCTGGGGGGAGCTGTTTTTT
.	TRBJ1-4	TRBD1	TRBV5-1	CASSFTGQDNEKLFF	TGCGCCAGCAGCTTCACGGGACAGGATAATGAAAAACTGTTTTTT
.	TRBJ2-7	.	TRBV30	CAWSRGGGSYEQYF	TGTGCCTGGAGTCGGGGTGGGGGGTCCTACGAGCAGTACTTC
.	TRBJ1-1	.	TRBV2	CASSGRPNTEAFF	TGTGCCAGCAGTGGCAGGCCGAACACTGAAGCTTTCTTT
.	TRBJ1-2	.	TRBV4-1	CASSQDPTTNYGYTF	TGCGCCAGCAGCCAAGATCCCACCACTAACTATGGCTACACCTTC
few	TRBJ1-2	.	TRBV5-1	CASSLVGDGYTF	TGCGCCAGCAGCTTGGTTGGGGATGGCTACACCTTC
.	TRBJ1-2	.	TRBV4-3	CASSQDLERDRHGYTF	TGCGCCAGCAGCCAAGATTTGGAGAGAGACAGACATGGCTACACCTTC
.	TRBJ1-6	TRBD1	TRBV5-1	CASGRTGDNSPLHF	TGCGCCAGCGGCCGGACAGGGGATAATTCACCCCTCCACTTT
.	TRBJ2-1	TRBD2	TRBV11-2	CASSLGDYHNEQFF	TGTGCCAGCAGCTTGGGGGACTACCACAATGAGCAGTTCTTC